This record looks at one T cell receptor (beta chain) sequence and its context. These data are taken from a study of blood T cell repertoires in COVID-19. Study as a whole: From T cells, B-cell-depleted T cells, or PBMCs came the material, which was cDNA or gDNA.

The junction had 9 bases not matched to a gene; V was cut back by 4 bases and J by 7 bases. The CDR3 has 16 residues. The V gene's germline CDR1 is SGHAT and CDR2 FQNNGV. This table comes from immunoSEQ multiplex PCR, and its TCRdb copy is limited to in-frame clones, with some not included. Of around 150,000 clones listed, over 60% are singletons. The sample was peripheral blood. The rearrangement uses TRBV11-2 and TRBJ1-6; 8 bases are shared with TRBD1. The clonotype was recovered from a man in his fifties with acute or convalescent COVID-19. CDR3 nucleotide sequence: TGTGCCAGCAGCTCCGGACAGGGACACTACAATTCACCCCTCCACTTT. The encoded protein is CASSSGQGHYNSPLHF.